These 13 T cell receptor beta chains originate from one sample sequenced in a study of spatial heterogeneity in lung cancer. TCRdb reprocessed the 5' RACE reads via MiXCR and lists one record per CDR3 protein. The sample lists about 25,000 distinct CDR3 sequences; 6.9% were seen once. The time point is: sample taken at primary tumor resection. Whole RNA obtained from tumor, nontumor lung or frozen PBMC underwent sequencing without sorting. The sample was PBMCs, taken at surgery. These receptors originate from a male donor with early-stage non-small cell lung cancer.

This clonotype was detected only a few times. This sequence joins TRBV20-1 and TRBJ2-3; D is unresolved. There are 11 residues in the CDR3. Deletions cut 3 bases from V and 4 bases from J, with 5 bases between. Germline-derived CDR1 and CDR2 are DFQATT and SNEGSKA (reference sequence). The CDR3 reads CSARSSDTQYF. For the CDR3, the DNA is TGCAGTGCTAGGAGTTCAGATACGCAGTATTTT.

This clonotype was seen only a few times. CDR3 sequence reads: CSARGGGLAKFLVDTQYF. CDR3 nucleotide sequence: TGCAGTGCTAGAGGCGGGGGACTAGCGAAATTTTTGGTAGATACGCAGTATTTT. V usage is TRBV20-1 and J usage is TRBJ2-3; TRBD2 matches at 10 bases. The CDR3 consists of 18 residues. The V segment lost 1 base and the J segment 5 bases; nucleotides outside the gene matches: 15. Germline CDR1 and CDR2: DFQATT and SNEGSKA (reference sequence).

This clonotype was detected ten times or more. As DNA, the CDR3 is TGCAGTGCCCTCAGTACGGAGACCCAGTACTTC. It yields the protein CSALSTETQYF. The chain recombines TRBV20-1 with TRBJ2-5; D is ambiguous. Germline CDR1 DFQATT, CDR2 SNEGSKA (reference sequence). V lost 6 bases, J lost 5 bases, and 10 bases lay in between. The CDR3 is 11 residues long.

The table lists this clonotype with many counts. V gene TRBV20-1 combines with J gene TRBJ2-3; weak D call: TRBD2 (5 bases). Germline values: CDR1 DFQATT, CDR2 SNEGSKA (reference sequence). The CDR3 sequence is 13 residues long. The ends were cut back, 6 bases at V and 5 bases at J, with 15 bases in the middle. The CDR3 loop is CSAFRPGVDTQYF. The CDR3 region has the DNA TGCAGTGCGTTCCGGCCCGGGGTAGATACGCAGTATTTT.

V gene TRBV2 combines with J gene TRBJ1-1; possible D gene TRBD1, 6 bases. The CDR3 is 15 amino acids. Germline assignment: CDR1 SNHLY and CDR2 FYNNEI. V lost 2 bases, J lost 2 bases, and 12 bases lay in between. The CDR3 sequence: CASSELAGGNTEAFF. CDR3 DNA sequence: TGTGCCAGCAGTGAACTAGCCGGGGGCAACACTGAAGCTTTCTTT.

This clonotype was counted at least ten times. J is TRBJ2-5 and V is TRBV7-2; 10 nucleotides match TRBD1. After removal of 6 bases from V and 4 bases from J, the junction contained 8 bases not matched to a gene. Germline CDR1 SGHTA, CDR2 FQGNSA. CDR3 length equals 15 residues. The CDR3 sequence is CASRRDRGGVETQYF. For the CDR3, the DNA is TGTGCCAGCAGGCGGGACAGGGGAGGTGTAGAGACCCAGTACTTC.

This clonotype was seen many times. The chain is built from TRBV4-1 and TRBJ2-1; tentatively, D is TRBD2 (5 bases). Germline V gene data show CDR1 as MGHRA and CDR2 as YSYEKL. This CDR3 comprises 16 residues. With 0 bases removed from V and 1 base from J, the gap between germline ends came to 10 bases. In DNA, the CDR3 is TGCGCCAGCAGCCAAGACCGAGGGTTTTCCTACAATGAGCAGTTCTTC. As protein: CASSQDRGFSYNEQFF.

This clonotype was seen ten or more times. The chain carries TRBV5-6 and TRBJ2-2; D is possibly TRBD1 or TRBD2 (6 bases each). The CDR3 is made up of 15 amino acids. Germline CDR1 and CDR2: SGHDT and YYEEEE. V lost 1 base to trimming and J lost 7 bases, with 14 bases between them. The CDR3 DNA is TGTGCCAGCAGCTTGTACGGGAGAGGGGGCGGGGAGCTGTTTTTT. Protein: CASSLYGRGGGELFF.

This clonotype was recorded at least ten times. V usage is TRBV24-1 and J usage is TRBJ2-3; no clear D. This CDR3 comprises 12 residues. The V gene lost 6 bases and the J gene lost 0 bases, with 3 bases spanning the gap. Germline CDR1 reads KGHDR; CDR2 reads SFDVKD. CDR3 coding DNA: TGTGCCACCAGTACTAGCACAGATACGCAGTATTTT. Residues: CATSTSTDTQYF.

This clonotype is categorized as medium-sized. The J gene is TRBJ2-7, the V gene TRBV10-3, with D perhaps TRBD1 (6 bases). CDR1 and CDR2 (germline): ENHRY, SYGVKD. With 10 bases removed from V and 5 bases from J, the gap between germline ends came to 21 bases. The CDR3 covers 14 residues. CDR3 sequence: CATAVAGTPHEQYF. In nucleotides, the CDR3 is TGTGCCACCGCTGTTGCTGGGACACCCCACGAGCAGTACTTC.

This clonotype showed up many times. The chain employs TRBV7-9 and TRBJ1-5, with D perhaps TRBD1 (5 bases). CDR1 and CDR2 (germline): SEHNR, FQNEAQ (reference sequence). Deletions cut 5 bases from V and 2 bases from J, with 25 bases between. The CDR3 consists of 19 residues. The CDR3: CASSPNPRDGDGGNQPQHF. The CDR3 nucleotides read TGTGCCAGCAGCCCAAACCCCCGGGACGGGGACGGCGGCAATCAGCCCCAGCATTTT.

V is TRBV11-3 and J is TRBJ2-1, with TRBD2 identical over 15 bases. There are 16 residues in the CDR3. The V segment lost 1 base and the J segment 7 bases; nucleotides outside the gene matches: 2. The germline V gene has CDR1 SGHNT and CDR2 YENEEA. Written as DNA, the CDR3 is TGTGCCAGCAGCTTAGTTGGGACTAGCGGGAGGAATGAGCAGTTCTTC. Translated, it gives CASSLVGTSGRNEQFF.

This clonotype was detected ten times or more. This chain joins TRBV7-9 and TRBJ1-1; D gene ambiguous. V was pared by 2 bases and J by 5 bases, with 0 bases between. There are 10 residues in the CDR3. The germline gives CDR1 SEHNR, CDR2 FQNEAQ (reference sequence). The CDR3 nucleotides are TGTGCCAGCAGCTTAACTGAAGCTTTCTTT. This gives the protein CASSLTEAFF.